These 26 T cell receptor beta chains share one sample of origin, sequenced in a study. TCRdb re-derived calls from the 5' RACE reads in MiXCR, one entry per CDR3 protein. The sample lists about 50,000 distinct CDR3 sequences, approximately 17% occurring once. Material: naive CD4+ T cells sorted from blood. Subset in this sample: naive CD4+ T cells, CD4+CD45RA+CD25-. The source is a female donor with breast cancer.

The chain uses TRBV11-2 and TRBJ2-7; perhaps D is TRBD1 or TRBD2 (5 bases each). This CDR3 comprises 14 residues. The germline V gene encodes CDR1 SGHAT and CDR2 FQNNGV. V was shortened by 5 bases and J by 4 bases, with 15 bases between the two germline ends. CDR3 DNA: TGTGCCAGCAGCCCTTGGGGGTCCGGATACGAGCAGTACTTC. Amino acid sequence: CASSPWGSGYEQYF.

Many counts were recorded for this clonotype. V usage is TRBV7-2 and J usage is TRBJ2-7; the D gene is possibly TRBD1 (6 bases). The CDR3 is 12 residues long. From germline, CDR1 is SGHTA and CDR2 FQGNSA. Trimming removed 1 base from V and 6 bases from J, with 7 bases in between. Here the CDR3 DNA reads TGTGCCAGCAGCTTAGTCAGGGGCGAGCAGTACTTC. Its protein product is CASSLVRGEQYF.

The table lists this clonotype with many counts. This rearrangement joins TRBV9 to TRBJ1-3; D is unclear. Germline CDR1 SGDLS, CDR2 YYNGEE. V lost 3 bases and J lost 0, with 7 bases in between. The CDR3 has 14 residues. The CDR3 DNA is TGTGCCAGCAGCGAGAGGATCTCTGGAAACACCATATATTTT. The encoded protein is CASSERISGNTIYF.

This clonotype was observed many times. The chain employs TRBV29-1 and TRBJ1-2, with D possibly matching TRBD1 (5 bases). Germline values: CDR1 SQVTM, CDR2 ANQGSEA. This CDR3 contains 14 residues. The germline V and J ends were trimmed by 4 bases and 7 bases, with 19 bases remaining between them. The chain's CDR3 is CSVAARGGTSGYTF. The DNA for the CDR3 is TGCAGCGTTGCCGCCCGGGGGGGGACGAGTGGCTACACCTTC.

The CDR3 coding sequence is TGCGCCAGCAGCCAAGATTTGGGGGACAGGGGGCAAGATTCACCCCTCCACTTT. Encoded protein: CASSQDLGDRGQDSPLHF. The rearrangement links TRBV4-3 to TRBJ1-6; TRBD1 matches 12 bases. Germline V lookup: CDR1 LGHNA, CDR2 YSLEER. The length of the CDR3 is 18 residues. V shed 0 bases, J shed 8 bases, and the junction held 8 bases outside the gene matches.

This chain joins TRBV20-1 and TRBJ2-2; a possible D gene is TRBD2 (5 bases). The CDR3 contains 15 residues. The germline V gene encodes CDR1 DFQATT and CDR2 SNEGSKA (reference sequence). V dropped 1 base and J dropped 1 base, with 10 bases sitting between them. CDR3: CSARARAVNTGELFF. The CDR3 DNA reads TGCAGTGCTAGAGCGAGAGCGGTGAACACCGGGGAGCTGTTTTTT.

In its sample, this clonotype was seen many times. The chain has TRBV5-1 and TRBJ1-5, with D hard to call. The ends were cut back, 0 bases at V and 4 bases at J, with 5 bases in the middle. The V gene's germline CDR1 is SGHRS and CDR2 YFSETQ. The CDR3 contains 13 residues. CDR3 loop: CASSLDRNQPQHF. CDR3 coding DNA: TGCGCCAGCAGCTTGGATCGAAATCAGCCCCAGCATTTT.

This clonotype has a handful of counts. The chain carries TRBV5-1 and TRBJ1-4; 7 bases align to TRBD1. Trimming cost V 3 bases and J 5 bases; bases outside gene matches: 4. Germline-derived CDR1 and CDR2 are SGHRS and YFSETQ. The CDR3 spans 14 residues. The CDR3 DNA reads TGCGCCAGCAGCTCCCGGGACAGAAATGAAAAACTGTTTTTT. Amino acid sequence: CASSSRDRNEKLFF.

This clonotype showed up just a few times. The J gene is TRBJ2-2, the V gene TRBV7-9; 7 nucleotides agree with TRBD1. J lost 5 bases, V lost 5 bases, and 5 bases had no gene match. The CDR3 is 14 amino acids. From germline, CDR1 is SEHNR and CDR2 FQNEAQ (reference sequence). CDR3 in DNA: TGTGCCAGCAGCACCCAGACAGGGACCGGGGAGCTGTTTTTT. Protein: CASSTQTGTGELFF.

This clonotype came up many times. The chain joins TRBV6-2 or TRBV6-3 to TRBJ2-1; D gene unclear. The CDR3 totals 14 residues. Germline values: CDR1 MNHEY, CDR2 SVGEGT. The V and J ends lost 2 bases and 5 bases respectively, with 10 bases between them. The CDR3 DNA reads as TGTGCCAGCAGTTACACTTCCAGACACAATGAGCAGTTCTTC. Its translation: CASSYTSRHNEQFF.

Turning to this clonotype: A read error is likely, as this CDR3 ends without the conserved phenylalanine or tryptophan. The V and J genes are TRBV4-1 and TRBJ1-2; 9 bases map to TRBD1. The CDR3 spans 14 residues. Germline V CDR1 and CDR2: MGHRA, YSYEKL. The V and J ends lost 2 bases and 8 bases, in that order; junction bases with no gene match: 6. The chain's CDR3 is CASSQPNRGHGYTL. DNA of the CDR3: TGCGCCAGCAGCCAACCGAACAGGGGGCACGGCTACACCCTC.

J is TRBJ1-1 and V is TRBV7-2; TRBD1 aligns across 8 bases. The CDR3 has 14 amino acids. Losses at the gene ends were 6 bases for V and 3 bases for J; bases not matched to a gene: 6. Germline CDR1 reads SGHTA; CDR2 reads FQGNSA. CDR3 DNA sequence: TGTGCCAGCAGTCCGGACAGGGAGTACACTGAAGCTTTCTTT. Translating it yields CASSPDREYTEAFF.

This clonotype was seen a few times. The chain joins TRBV6-1 to TRBJ2-5; 8 bases align to TRBD2. Per germline, CDR1 MNHNS and CDR2 SASEGT. The CDR3 runs 13 residues. With V trimmed by 2 bases and J by 4 bases, 0 bases remained unmatched. CDR3 amino acids: CASSELAGETQYF. Here the CDR3 DNA reads TGTGCCAGCAGTGAACTAGCGGGAGAGACCCAGTACTTC.

This chain links TRBV5-1 with TRBJ2-7, with 14 positions matching TRBD2. Looked up from germline, CDR1 is SGHRS and CDR2 is YFSETQ. Trimming at V came to 1 base and at J to 7 bases, leaving 13 bases not matched to a gene. The CDR3 spans 18 residues. CDR3 in amino acids: CASSLQPLTSGRAGEQYF. Written as DNA, the CDR3 is TGCGCCAGCAGCTTGCAACCCCTGACTAGCGGGAGGGCCGGGGAGCAGTACTTC.

V is TRBV7-9 and J is TRBJ2-1; 10 bases agree with TRBD2. J was trimmed by 0 bases and V by 3 bases; bases with no gene match: 11. The germline V gene encodes CDR1 SEHNR and CDR2 FQNEAQ (reference sequence). The length of the CDR3 is 19 residues. The CDR3 reads CASSFPFSGTSDSYNEQFF. The CDR3 region has the DNA TGTGCCAGCAGCTTCCCCTTTTCGGGGACTAGCGACTCCTACAATGAGCAGTTCTTC.

The sample holds a few counts of this clonotype. The J gene is TRBJ2-7, the V gene TRBV6-2 or TRBV6-3, with 13 positions matching TRBD2. The CDR3 has 15 residues. V shed 8 bases, J shed 2 bases, and the junction held 6 bases outside the gene matches. Germline CDR1 MNHEY, CDR2 SVGEGT. CDR3 in amino acids: CASSDGTSGTYEQYF. As DNA, the CDR3 is TGTGCCAGCTCCGATGGGACTAGCGGGACCTACGAGCAGTACTTC.

This clonotype has only a few counts. The chain has TRBV12-3 or TRBV12-4 and TRBJ2-3; weak D call: TRBD1 (6 bases). Trimming removed 7 bases from V and 6 bases from J, with 20 bases in between. The CDR3 loop spans 15 amino acids. The CDR3 region has the DNA TGTGCCAGCAATGTTTTGGGGGCCCTATTCGATACGCAGTATTTT. It is translated as CASNVLGALFDTQYF.

A word on this clonotype: Relative to the germline gene, one junction end is altered; a read error may explain this. This chain links TRBV28 with TRBJ1-1, with D unresolved. There are 14 residues in the CDR3. Germline lookup yields CDR1 MDHEN and CDR2 SYDVKM. In DNA form, the CDR3 reads TGTGCCAGTAGTTTAGACGGATCGAGCACTGAAGCTTTCTTT. Translating gives CASSLDGSSTEAFF.

V usage is TRBV20-1 and J usage is TRBJ1-4; TRBD1 matches 7 bases. The germline V gene encodes CDR1 DFQATT and CDR2 SNEGSKA (reference sequence). The J segment lost 12 bases and the V segment lost 6 bases, leaving 7 bases of the junction unmatched. This CDR3 has 11 amino acids. The DNA of the CDR3 is TGCAGTGCGCAAGACAGGGTGCAACTGTTTTTT. It translates to CSAQDRVQLFF.

V usage is TRBV11-2 and J usage is TRBJ2-2; D remains unclear. This CDR3 has 15 amino acids. From germline, CDR1 is SGHAT and CDR2 FQNNGV. V was cut by 4 bases and J by 0 bases, with 9 bases left in between. CDR3 residues: CASSYSGPNTGELFF. CDR3 nucleotides: TGTGCCAGCAGCTACAGTGGCCCGAACACCGGGGAGCTGTTTTTT.

The genes are TRBV3-2 and TRBJ2-1; TRBD2 was called by the table and not checked on the DNA. TRBV3-2 is flagged as a pseudogene. The length of the CDR3 is 20 residues. The CDR3 DNA reads as TGTGCCAGCAGCCACCAAGGCCGACCGTACGGGGACTCTCACGTCACTGAGCAGTTCTTC. Amino acid sequence: CASSHQGRPYGDSHVTEQFF.

This clonotype was observed many times. The CDR3 sequence is CASSSWETTNEKLFF. CDR3 nucleotide sequence: TGTGCCAGCAGCTCTTGGGAGACAACTAATGAAAAACTGTTTTTT. V and J are TRBV12-3 or TRBV12-4 and TRBJ1-4; D is uncertain. This CDR3 has 15 amino acids. V lost 6 bases and J 0 bases, leaving 11 bases between the germline ends.

This chain joins TRBV7-2 and TRBJ2-3; D might be TRBD1 or TRBD2, each matching 5 bases. V dropped 5 bases and J dropped 2 bases, with 14 bases sitting between them. Germline loops: CDR1 SGHTA, CDR2 FQGNSA. The CDR3 covers 15 residues. The CDR3 DNA reads TGTGCCAGCAGCCCTAGGGGAGTCAACACAGATACGCAGTATTTT. The encoded protein is CASSPRGVNTDTQYF.

This clonotype was seen more than once but under ten times. V usage is TRBV5-1 and J usage is TRBJ2-1; 7 nucleotides line up with TRBD1. The CDR3 runs to 15 residues. The trim removed 0 bases at V and 7 bases at J, leaving 7 bases unmatched. Germline CDR1 is SGHRS and CDR2 is YFSETQ. The CDR3 sequence is CASSLVPGQENEQFF. CDR3 in DNA: TGCGCCAGCAGCTTGGTTCCTGGACAGGAGAATGAGCAGTTCTTC.

The chain employs TRBV7-9 and TRBJ2-1; 9 bases line up with TRBD1. The CDR3 sequence is 16 residues long. The V gene end was trimmed by 3 bases and the J gene end by 5 bases; junction bases not matched to a gene: 8. Germline CDR1 and CDR2: SEHNR and FQNEAQ (reference sequence). The CDR3 sequence: CASSFSRQGVNNEQFF. The CDR3, as DNA: TGTGCCAGCAGCTTTTCTAGACAGGGGGTGAACAATGAGCAGTTCTTC. Looking up the rest from reference TRBV7-9 and TRBJ2-1 gives the full variable domain: DTGVSQNPRHKITKRGQNVTFRCDPISEHNRLYWYRQTLGQGPEFLTYFQNEAQLEKSRLLSDRFSAERPKGSFSTLEIQRTEQGDSAMYLCASSFSRQGVNNEQFFGPGTRLTVL.

This clonotype was detected only a few times. The rearrangement uses TRBV5-1 and TRBJ2-1; TRBD2 matches 11 bases. In germline, CDR1 is SGHRS, CDR2 YFSETQ. Trimming took 4 bases from V and 8 from J; bases not matched to a gene: 11. CDR3 length: 16 residues. CDR3 in amino acids: CASSPLAGGPGYEQFF. The CDR3 DNA reads TGCGCCAGCAGCCCGTTAGCGGGAGGGCCAGGATATGAGCAGTTCTTC. The entire variable domain, with the rest obtained from reference TRBV5-1 and TRBJ2-1, is as follows: KAGVTQTPRYLIKTRGQQVTLSCSPISGHRSVSWYQQTPGQGLQFLFEYFSETQRNKGNFPGRFSGRQFSNSRSEMNVSTLELGDSALYLCASSPLAGGPGYEQFFGPGTRLTVL.